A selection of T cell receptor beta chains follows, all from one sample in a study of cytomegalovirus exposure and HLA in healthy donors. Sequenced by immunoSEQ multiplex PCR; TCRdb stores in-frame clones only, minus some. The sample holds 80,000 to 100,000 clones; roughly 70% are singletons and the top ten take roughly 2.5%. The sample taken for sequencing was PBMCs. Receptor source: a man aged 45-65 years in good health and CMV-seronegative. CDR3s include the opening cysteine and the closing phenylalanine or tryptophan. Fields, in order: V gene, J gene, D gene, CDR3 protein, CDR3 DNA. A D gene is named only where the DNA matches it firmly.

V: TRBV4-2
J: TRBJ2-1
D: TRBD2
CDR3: CASRRLGGYNEQFF
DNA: TGTGCCAGCAGGCGACTCGGGGGGTACAATGAGCAGTTCTTC

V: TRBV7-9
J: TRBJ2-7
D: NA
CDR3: CASSFDSNYEQYF
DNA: TGTGCCAGCAGCTTTGACAGTAACTACGAGCAGTACTTC

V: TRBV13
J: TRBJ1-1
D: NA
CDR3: CASSRVLSQGMWAFNTEAFF
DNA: TGTGCCAGCAGCCGTGTTCTTAGCCAGGGTATGTGGGCGTTTAACACTGAAGCTTTCTTT

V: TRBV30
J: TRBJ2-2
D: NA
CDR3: CAWSSGVSRVAGELFF
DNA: TGTGCCTGGAGCTCAGGGGTAAGCAGGGTTGCCGGGGAGCTGTTTTTT

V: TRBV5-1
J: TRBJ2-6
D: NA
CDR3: CASSSNSGANVLTF
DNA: TGCGCCAGCAGCTCAAACTCTGGGGCCAACGTCCTGACTTTC

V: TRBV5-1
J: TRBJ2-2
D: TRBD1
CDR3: CASSFGTGGTGELFF
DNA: TGCGCCAGCAGCTTCGGGACAGGGGGCACCGGGGAGCTGTTTTTT

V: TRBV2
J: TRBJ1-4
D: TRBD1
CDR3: CASRGQGAWEKLFF
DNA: TGTGCCAGCAGGGGACAGGGGGCGTGGGAAAAACTGTTTTTT

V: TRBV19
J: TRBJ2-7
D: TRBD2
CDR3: CASSGSGSPVYEQYF
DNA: TGTGCCAGTAGTGGGAGCGGGAGCCCTGTCTACGAGCAGTACTTC

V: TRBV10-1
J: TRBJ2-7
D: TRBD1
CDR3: CASGTGYEQYF
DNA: TGCGCCAGCGGGACAGGCTACGAGCAGTACTTC

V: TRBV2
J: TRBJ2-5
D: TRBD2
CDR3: CASSAALAIQETQYF
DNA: TGTGCCAGCAGTGCAGCACTAGCGATCCAAGAGACCCAGTACTTC